The rows below give T cell receptor beta chains drawn from one sample of a study of blood T cell repertoires in COVID-19. TCRdb's copy holds only in-frame clones and misses some; the assay was immunoSEQ multiplex PCR. The sample lists approximately 250,000 clones; about 79% were seen once. Specimen: peripheral blood. Receptors originate from a middle-aged man who had recovered from COVID-19. CDR3s include the opening cysteine and the closing phenylalanine or tryptophan. A D gene is named only where the DNA matches it firmly. Not all rows give a size; the values are once, few, many and, for expanded clones, a class.

>15|-|-|TRBJ2-7|TRBV3-1/TRBV3-2
TGTGCCAGCAGCCAAGGTTCGGCAATTCGAGGGGAGCAGTACTTC
CASSQGSAIRGEQYF
>13|-|-|TRBJ2-2|TRBV2
TGTGCCAGCAGTGTCCGGGAGTCCGGGGAGCTGTTTTTT
CASSVRESGELFF
>15|-|TRBD2|TRBJ2-2|TRBV7-6
TGTGCCAGCAGCCCCAGCGGGGGGGTCACCGGGGAGCTGTTTTTT
CASSPSGGVTGELFF
>15|once|TRBD2|TRBJ2-1|TRBV7-2
TGTGCCAGCAGCTTATCCCTAGCGGGTGGCAATGAGCAGTTCTTC
CASSLSLAGGNEQFF
>16|few|-|TRBJ1-6|TRBV7-9
TGTGCCAGCAGCCACCCGGGTAGCGGGTATAATTCACCCCTCCACTTT
CASSHPGSGYNSPLHF
>13|-|-|TRBJ1-2|TRBV14
TGTGCCAGCAGCCAGGGCCCCCAATATGGCTACACCTTC
CASSQGPQYGYTF
>13|-|TRBD1|TRBJ1-2|TRBV2
TGTGCCAGCGGGACAGAAGCTAACTATGGCTACACCTTC
CASGTEANYGYTF
>14|-|TRBD1|TRBJ1-3|TRBV29-1
TGCAGCGTGGCCGGGACAGGGGCTGGAAACACCATATATTTT
CSVAGTGAGNTIYF
>16|-|TRBD1|TRBJ1-6|TRBV7-2
TGTGCCAGCAGACTCACCGGGACAGGGGGGAATTCACCCCTCCACTTT
CASRLTGTGGNSPLHF
>15|-|TRBD1|TRBJ2-7|TRBV5-8
TGTGCCAGCAGCTTGGAGGGGACAGGGGCGGGCGAGCAGTACTTC
CASSLEGTGAGEQYF
>14|-|-|TRBJ2-3|TRBV20-1
TGCAGTGCTAGTTTGAGAGCTAGCACAGATACGCAGTATTTT
CSASLRASTDTQYF
>14|-|-|TRBJ1-2|TRBV5-4
TGTGCCAGCAGGACAAAACAGGGAAGGATGGGCTACACCTTC
CASRTKQGRMGYTF
>15|-|TRBD2|TRBJ2-3|TRBV10-1
TGCGCCAGCAGTGGTGCTAGCGGGAGTCCAGATACGCAGTATTTT
CASSGASGSPDTQYF
>18|-|-|TRBJ2-5|TRBV4-1
TGCGCCAGCAGCCAAGATACTGGGGCGGATCCGGATGGGGAGACCCAGTACTTC
CASSQDTGADPDGETQYF
>15|many|-|TRBJ1-2|TRBV19
TGTGCCAGTAGTAGCCAAGTCACAGGGTTTAATGGCTACACCTTC
CASSSQVTGFNGYTF
>15|-|-|TRBJ1-5|TRBV19
TGTGCCAGTAGTATTCAACATAATAGCAATCAGCCCCAGCATTTT
CASSIQHNSNQPQHF
>13|once|-|TRBJ2-5|TRBV15
TGTGCCACCAGCAGACAGTACCAAGAGACCCAGTACTTC
CATSRQYQETQYF
>13|-|-|TRBJ1-2|TRBV5-1
TGCGCCAGCAGCTCCTCGGACAGAGATGGCTACACCTTC
CASSSSDRDGYTF
>16|-|TRBD1|TRBJ1-1|TRBV12-5
TGTGCTAGTGGCTTCGGGACAGGGGTCCTACCCTCGGAAGCTTTCTTT
CASGFGTGVLPSEAFF
>14|-|-|TRBJ2-7|TRBV5-6
TGTGCCAGCAGCTTGGCTCTAACTACCTACGAGCAGTACTTC
CASSLALTTYEQYF
>14|-|TRBD1|TRBJ1-5|TRBV3-1/TRBV3-2
TGTGCCAGCAGCAAGGGACAGTCCAATCAGCCCCAGCATTTT
CASSKGQSNQPQHF
>14|-|-|TRBJ2-3|TRBV4-3
TGCGCCAGCAGTCAGCAGGGAAGCACAGATACGCAGTATTTT
CASSQQGSTDTQYF
>16|once|TRBD1|TRBJ1-4|TRBV7-9
TGTGCCAGCAGGGACCTTACAGGGGCGAATAATGAAAAACTGTTTTTT
CASRDLTGANNEKLFF
>14|-|TRBD2|TRBJ2-7|TRBV7-2
TGTGCCAGCAGCATCCCGGGGGGGAAAAACGAGCAGTACTTC
CASSIPGGKNEQYF
>14|-|-|TRBJ2-5|TRBV29-1
TGCAGCGTTAACCGGGACACCAGTGGTGGGCCCCAGTACTTC
CSVNRDTSGGPQYF
>16|-|TRBD1|TRBJ2-7|TRBV9
TGTGCCAGCAGCACCACCCCCGGGACAGTAGCCTACGAGCAGTACTTC
CASSTTPGTVAYEQYF
>16|-|-|TRBJ2-5|TRBV19
TGTGCCAGTAGTAATAGGGGACTTCTCCTTGGGGAGACCCAGTACTTC
CASSNRGLLLGETQYF
>12|-|-|TRBJ2-7|TRBV2
TGTGCCAGCAGTGGTCAGACCTACGAGCAGTACTTC
CASSGQTYEQYF
>15|-|TRBD1|TRBJ2-1|TRBV19
TGTGCCACTATCGGACAGGGTCCGTCTGGCTATGAGCAGTTCTTC
CATIGQGPSGYEQFF
>15|-|-|TRBJ2-3|TRBV2
TGTGCCAGCAGTGAAAAGATCGGGGCGGGGGATACGCAGTATTTT
CASSEKIGAGDTQYF
>15|-|-|TRBJ2-1|TRBV5-4
TGTGCCAGCAGCGGGGGGGGCAGCTCCTACAATGAGCAGTTCTTC
CASSGGGSSYNEQFF
>15|once|TRBD1|TRBJ2-2|TRBV27
TGTGCCAGCAGTTTCGACAGGGAGTACACCGGGGAGCTGTTTTTT
CASSFDREYTGELFF
>13|-|-|TRBJ2-7|TRBV29-1
TGCAGCGTCCGTCCCCTAGGCTCCCCCGAGCAGTACTTC
CSVRPLGSPEQYF
>12|many|-|TRBJ1-1|TRBV11-2
TGTGCCAGCAGCCAGGGGTACACTGAAGCTTTCTTT
CASSQGYTEAFF